This entry lists 24 T cell receptor beta chains sequenced from one sample in a study of T cell responses to AZD1222 COVID-19 vaccine. Clones were read by immunoSEQ multiplex PCR, and TCRdb kept only the in-frame ones, dropping some. The table has about 130,000 clones, roughly 90% seen once. This material consisted of peripheral blood, taken on day 0 of AZD1222 vaccination. The receptors come from an adult in good health.

This chain joins TRBV13 and TRBJ2-3, with D hard to call. Deletions cut 4 bases from V and 7 bases from J, with 9 bases between. Germline V lookup: CDR1 PRHDT, CDR2 FYEKMQ (reference sequence). The CDR3 contains 12 residues. CDR3 region: CASSSSPHTQYF. Written as DNA, the CDR3 is TGTGCCAGCAGCTCATCCCCTCATACGCAGTATTTT.

The rearrangement joins TRBV19 to TRBJ2-7, with a possible D match to TRBD1 (5 bases). The CDR3 is 15 amino acids. The germline V gene has CDR1 LNHDA and CDR2 SQIVND (reference sequence). V lost 8 bases and J lost 0, with 17 bases in between. The CDR3: CASAHDSETSYEQYF. The CDR3 nucleotides are TGTGCCAGTGCCCACGACAGTGAAACCTCCTACGAGCAGTACTTC.

This clone was detected once. This chain joins TRBV28 and TRBJ1-1; maybe TRBD1 (5 bases). The CDR3 length is 15 residues. V shed 4 bases and J shed 4 bases, with 16 bases lying between them. CDR1 and CDR2 from the germline V gene are MDHEN and SYDVKM. This chain's CDR3 is CASSSYPGFGTEAFF. In DNA form, the CDR3 reads TGTGCCAGCAGTTCCTACCCAGGGTTCGGCACTGAAGCTTTCTTT.

This sequence joins TRBV21-1 and TRBJ1-1. TRBV21-1 is labeled a pseudogene. The CDR3 consists of 16 residues. The DNA of the CDR3 is TGTGCCAGCAGCACCGCCCGCCAGGGACTGAACACTGAAGCTTTCTTT. Residues: CASSTARQGLNTEAFF.

The chain is built from TRBV27 and TRBJ1-2, with D unclear. This CDR3 region has 13 residues. V lost 2 bases and J 6 bases, leaving 10 bases between the germline ends. Germline values: CDR1 MNHEY, CDR2 SMNVEV (reference sequence). CDR3 nucleotide sequence: TGTGCCAGCAGTTTAGGAGGGAGGGATGGCTACACCTTC. Translated, it gives CASSLGGRDGYTF.

This clone was counted once. The chain combines TRBV19 with TRBJ2-3; no reliable D call. This CDR3 region has 11 residues. CDR1 is LNHDA, CDR2 SQIVND, per germline (reference sequence). Trimming removed 1 base at V and 7 bases at J, with 3 bases between. In DNA, the CDR3 is TGTGCCAGTAGTATAGGCAATACGCAGTATTTT. Its protein product is CASSIGNTQYF.

The J gene is TRBJ2-7, the V gene TRBV10-3; D unclear. Germline V gene data show CDR1 as ENHRY and CDR2 as SYGVKD. The CDR3 sequence is 13 residues long. V was clipped by 3 bases and J by 3 bases, with 9 bases between them. CDR3 in DNA: TGTGCCATCAGTGACGATCTATTCTACGAGCAGTACTTC. This gives the protein CAISDDLFYEQYF.

This chain connects TRBV7-2 to TRBJ2-3; the D is unclear. The CDR3 spans 16 residues. Germline values: CDR1 SGHTA, CDR2 FQGNSA. Trimming took off 5 bases at V and 1 base at J, with 16 bases between the two ends. CDR3 sequence: CASSARTPGGTDTQYF. The CDR3 DNA follows: TGTGCCAGCAGCGCGAGGACCCCTGGGGGCACAGATACGCAGTATTTT.

This clone was counted once. This chain connects TRBV4-1 to TRBJ2-1; 11 bases fit TRBD2. CDR1 is MGHRA, CDR2 YSYEKL, per germline. The CDR3 is 20 amino acids. Losses at the gene ends were 3 bases for V and 3 bases for J; bases not matched to a gene: 16. The CDR3 nucleotides read TGCGCCAGCAGCCATGAGACTAGCGGGATTGTCGGGATCGTCTACAATGAGCAGTTCTTC. Its protein is CASSHETSGIVGIVYNEQFF.

The chain employs TRBV28 and TRBJ1-1; possibly TRBD1 for D (5 bases). V lost 6 bases and J lost 4, with 15 bases in between. Germline loops: CDR1 MDHEN, CDR2 SYDVKM. The CDR3 is made up of 14 amino acids. In DNA, the CDR3 is TGTGCCAGCAGCCCTACGACAGTTTCCACTGAAGCTTTCTTT. This encodes CASSPTTVSTEAFF.

V and J are TRBV11-2 and TRBJ2-1, with TRBD2 matching over 12 bases. Germline CDR1 SGHAT, CDR2 FQNNGV. This CDR3 contains 16 residues. Trimming cost V 5 bases and J 0 bases; bases outside gene matches: 2. DNA of the CDR3: TGTGCCAGCAGCCCGACTAGCGGGGGCTCCTACAATGAGCAGTTCTTC. It translates to CASSPTSGGSYNEQFF.

The chain is built from TRBV27 and TRBJ2-1; a possible D gene is TRBD1 (5 bases). Looked up from germline, CDR1 is MNHEY and CDR2 is SMNVEV (reference sequence). This CDR3 has 13 amino acids. The V end lost 5 bases, the J end lost 12 bases, and 17 bases lay between the germline ends. The CDR3, as DNA: TGTGCCAGCAGTCTGAAGGCGGACACAAGGCAGTTCTTC. As protein: CASSLKADTRQFF.

The count of this clone is one. The chain couples TRBV11-3 to TRBJ2-4; the match to TRBD1 covers 9 bases. Germline assignment: CDR1 SGHNT and CDR2 YENEEA. The V and J ends lost 6 bases and 2 bases, in that order; junction bases with no gene match: 5. This CDR3 is 15 amino acids long. The CDR3 nucleotides read TGTGCCAGCAGGCGTACAGGGGGCACCAAAAACATTCAGTACTTC. Translated, it gives CASRRTGGTKNIQYF.

The chain employs TRBV6-2 or TRBV6-3 and TRBJ1-6, with D perhaps TRBD1 (5 bases). Trimming took off 6 bases at V and 7 bases at J, with 16 bases between the two ends. The CDR3 spans 15 residues. The germline V gene has CDR1 MNHEY and CDR2 SVGEGT. In nucleotides, the CDR3 is TGTGCCAGCAGCCCCCGAGGTGGGGGGAATTCACCCCTCCACTTT. This translates into CASSPRGGGNSPLHF.

The chain recombines TRBV7-3 with TRBJ2-5, with D possibly being TRBD2 (6 bases). Trimming pared 5 bases from V and 4 bases from J, leaving 20 bases between. Germline V gene data show CDR1 as SGHTA and CDR2 as FQGTGA. The CDR3 has 16 amino acids. Here the CDR3 DNA reads TGTGCCAGCAGCCCGTTTGCGGGATTGGAGATAGAGACCCAGTACTTC. It is translated as CASSPFAGLEIETQYF.

The gene calls are TRBV7-8 and TRBJ2-1, with D maybe TRBD1 (5 bases). The germline gives CDR1 SGHVS, CDR2 FQNEAQ. Trimming cost V 5 bases and J 3 bases, with 23 bases left between them. This CDR3 has 18 amino acids. The DNA of the CDR3 is TGTGCCAGCAGCCCCCCCTCCCGGGCAGGGCGTAGCTACAATGAGCAGTTCTTC. This encodes CASSPPSRAGRSYNEQFF.

This chain joins TRBV19 and TRBJ1-1; 9 bases are shared with TRBD1. The CDR3 is 16 amino acids. The junction had 13 bases not matched to a gene; V was cut back by 7 bases and J by 4 bases. CDR1 and CDR2 (germline): LNHDA, SQIVND (reference sequence). Here the CDR3 DNA reads TGTGCCAGTACCTGGGGGGGGGACAGGGCGGCCACTGAAGCTTTCTTT. Its translation is CASTWGGDRAATEAFF.

The gene calls are TRBV4-1 and TRBJ2-1, with TRBD2 matching 9 bases. The CDR3 totals 17 residues. The germline gives CDR1 MGHRA, CDR2 YSYEKL. The V and J ends lost 7 bases and 8 bases, in that order; junction bases with no gene match: 18. For the CDR3, the DNA is TGCGCCAGCAACCACGCTCCGAAAGGGCGGGAGGGGTATGAGCAGTTCTTC. It translates to CASNHAPKGREGYEQFF.

The V call is TRBV5-4, the J call TRBJ2-1, with 8 bases aligning to TRBD2. With V trimmed by 4 bases and J by 1 base, 7 bases remained unmatched. The CDR3 extends over 16 amino acids. Germline values: CDR1 SGHNT, CDR2 YYREEE (reference sequence). CDR3 protein: CASSPRTGGSYNEQFF. The CDR3, as DNA: TGTGCCAGCAGCCCCCGCACGGGAGGGTCCTACAATGAGCAGTTCTTC. Full variable domain (remainder filled in from reference TRBV5-4 and TRBJ2-1): ETGVTQSPTHLIKTRGQQVTLRCSSQSGHNTVSWYQQALGQGPQFIFQYYREEENGRGNFPPRFSGLQFPNYSSELNVNALELDDSALYLCASSPRTGGSYNEQFFGPGTRLTVL.

This chain connects TRBV27 to TRBJ2-2; 11 bases are shared with TRBD2. CDR3 length: 17 amino acids. Germline V gene data show CDR1 as MNHEY and CDR2 as SMNVEV (reference sequence). Losses at the gene ends were 6 bases for V and 0 bases for J; bases not matched to a gene: 6. The CDR3 here is CASSLTLAGANTGELFF. CDR3 nucleotide sequence: TGTGCCAGCAGCCTCACACTAGCGGGAGCGAACACCGGGGAGCTGTTTTTT.

CDR3 nucleotide sequence: TGTGCCAGCAGCCTAAAACAGGGTCCCCATGAGCAGTTCTTC. Residues: CASSLKQGPHEQFF. The rearrangement links TRBV5-4 to TRBJ2-1; TRBD1 might be the D (6 bases). Trimming took off 4 bases at V and 8 bases at J, with 16 bases between the two ends. Per the germline V gene, CDR1 is SGHNT and CDR2 is YYREEE (reference sequence). This CDR3 is 14 amino acids long.

The rearrangement joins TRBV3-1 (or the pseudogene TRBV3-2) to TRBJ1-2; tentative D call: TRBD1 (5 bases). CDR3 size: 16 residues. V was pared by 0 bases and J by 7 bases, with 18 bases between. Germline lookup yields CDR1 LGHDT and CDR2 YNNKEL (reference sequence). CDR3 sequence (DNA): TGTGCCAGCAGCCAAGATCGGGGGGGTTGGTACGCTGGCTACACCTTC. This codes for CASSQDRGGWYAGYTF.

This clone was observed a single time. V gene TRBV7-9 combines with J gene TRBJ2-5; D remains ambiguous. The germline CDR1 and CDR2 sequences are SEHNR and FQNEAQ (reference sequence). The CDR3 extends over 16 amino acids. V lost 5 bases and J lost 3, with 19 bases in between. The CDR3 DNA reads as TGTGCCAGCAGCCCACAAAGGGTCGGGCAAAAAGAGACCCAGTACTTC. Its protein product is CASSPQRVGQKETQYF.

The chain employs TRBV28 and TRBJ1-1; the match to TRBD1 covers 9 bases. Trimming at V came to 1 base and at J to 4 bases, leaving 4 bases not matched to a gene. The CDR3 has 15 residues. The V gene's germline CDR1 is MDHEN and CDR2 SYDVKM. CDR3 bases: TGTGCCAGCAGTTTATCGCCGACAGGGGGCACTGAAGCTTTCTTT. Protein: CASSLSPTGGTEAFF.